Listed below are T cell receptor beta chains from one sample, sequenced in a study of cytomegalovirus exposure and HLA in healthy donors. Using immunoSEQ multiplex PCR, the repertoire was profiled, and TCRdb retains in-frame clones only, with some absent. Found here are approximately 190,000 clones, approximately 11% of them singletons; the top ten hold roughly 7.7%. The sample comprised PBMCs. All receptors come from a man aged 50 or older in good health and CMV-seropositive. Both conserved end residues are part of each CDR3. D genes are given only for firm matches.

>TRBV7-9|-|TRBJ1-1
CASSPISGGNTEAFF
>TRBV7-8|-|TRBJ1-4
CASSAGDSNEKLFF
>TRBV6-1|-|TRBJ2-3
CASSQGDTQYF
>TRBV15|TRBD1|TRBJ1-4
CATSRDKGTGNEKLFF
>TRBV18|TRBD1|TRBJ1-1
CASSVLGTVTEAFF
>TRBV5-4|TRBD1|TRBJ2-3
CASSSGTVEDTQYF
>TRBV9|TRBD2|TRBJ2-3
CASSAVVRGASTDTQYF
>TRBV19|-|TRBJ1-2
CASSRLRDAGDYGYGYTF
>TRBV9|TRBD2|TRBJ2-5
CASSVGPSGQETQYF
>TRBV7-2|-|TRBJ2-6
CASSFEDGGANVLTF
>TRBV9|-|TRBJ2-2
CASSARPNTGELFF
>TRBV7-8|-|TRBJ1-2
CASSAGTLYGYTF
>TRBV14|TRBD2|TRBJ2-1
CASSLDLAGGHQQFF
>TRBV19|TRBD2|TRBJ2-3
CASTLTGTSGTDTQYF
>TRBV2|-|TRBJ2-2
CASSDKNTGELFF
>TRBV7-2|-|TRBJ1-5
CASSPHRGPTLNQPQHF
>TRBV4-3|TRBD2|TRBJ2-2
CASSQGPSGAGAGELFF
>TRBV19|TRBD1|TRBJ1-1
CASSIQGAANTEAFF
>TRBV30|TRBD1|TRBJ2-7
CAWLWGQGSYEQYF
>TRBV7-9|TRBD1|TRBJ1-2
CASSFTGTGAFSYGYTF
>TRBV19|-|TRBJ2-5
CASSAGRGETQYF
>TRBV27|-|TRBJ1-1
CASSALGGTEAFF
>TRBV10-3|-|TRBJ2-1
CAISEHSGEQFF
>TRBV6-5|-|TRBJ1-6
CASSYASGGTNSPLHF
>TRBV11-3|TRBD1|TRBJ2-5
CASSDGQGPVLQETQYF
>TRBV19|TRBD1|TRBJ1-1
CASSSVRGAEAFF
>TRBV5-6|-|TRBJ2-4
CASSLTVTKNIQYF
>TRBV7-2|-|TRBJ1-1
CASSLSPPPGNTEAFF
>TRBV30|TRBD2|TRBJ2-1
CAWSGLAGGSSYNEQFF
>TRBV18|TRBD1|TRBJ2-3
CASSPISGTGTDTQYF
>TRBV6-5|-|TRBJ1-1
CASSAGTNTEAFF
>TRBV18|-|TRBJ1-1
CASSLRVLVNTEAFF
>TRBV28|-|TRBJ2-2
CASSQGGSGELFF
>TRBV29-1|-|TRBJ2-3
CSVEEVGVLDTQYF
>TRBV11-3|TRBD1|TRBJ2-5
CASSPTSQGTETQYF
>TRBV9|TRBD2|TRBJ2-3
CASSVLGTSGGAPDTQYF
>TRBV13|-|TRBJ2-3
CASTPKRSVTDTQYF
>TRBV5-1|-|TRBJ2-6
CASSTTQGANVLTF
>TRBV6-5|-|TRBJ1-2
CATLQAPGYYGYTF
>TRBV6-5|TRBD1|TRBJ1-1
CASSYSGTVNTEAFF
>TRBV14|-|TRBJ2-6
CASSQPGHLAGANVLTF
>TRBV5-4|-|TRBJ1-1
CASSLAVGATEAFF
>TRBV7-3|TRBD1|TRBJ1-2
CASSSPGQGARGYTF
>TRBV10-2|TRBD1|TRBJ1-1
CARVDREGSFF
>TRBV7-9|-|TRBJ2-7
CASSFLAGVSNEQYF
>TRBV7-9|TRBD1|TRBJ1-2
CASSLDGTGANYGYTF
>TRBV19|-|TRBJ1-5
CASSSGTLQPQHF
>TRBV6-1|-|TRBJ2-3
CASLQRAWRDTQYF
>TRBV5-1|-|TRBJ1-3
CASSSEGHLTGNTIYF
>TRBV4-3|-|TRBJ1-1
CASSQAPVSGTEAFF
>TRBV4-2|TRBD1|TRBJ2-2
CASSQRTGVNTGELFF
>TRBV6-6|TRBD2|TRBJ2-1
CASRTSGGVYNEQFF
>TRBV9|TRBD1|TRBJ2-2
CASSAGTGIMAGELFF